This passage covers 21 T cell receptor beta chains from one sample sequenced in a study of T cell repertoires in cytomegalovirus infection. TCRdb reprocessed the reads via MiXCR and lists one record per CDR3 protein. Seen here are some 590,000 distinct CDR3 sequences, 40% observed once, and the top ten hold about half. These TCRs are of unknown antigen specificity. Sequenced here: cultured PBMCs, sampled from culture after CMV antigen stimulation. The receptors stem from a human donor in good health (CMV status not recorded). Some clones in this sample may be carry-over from other donors' samples.

The DNA for the CDR3 is TGCAGTGCTTCGCGTAGCCCGACTAACGAGCAGTACTTC. Its protein product is CSASRSPTNEQYF. The rearrangement uses TRBV20-1 and TRBJ2-7; possible D gene TRBD2, 5 bases. The CDR3 runs 13 residues. Trimming removed 5 bases from V and 5 bases from J, with 16 bases in between. Germline CDR1 is DFQATT and CDR2 is SNEGSKA (reference sequence).

The CDR3 sequence is CASSAGGPFDTQYF. The CDR3 DNA is TGTGCCAGCAGTGCGGGGGGGCCGTTTGATACGCAGTATTTT. The rearrangement links TRBV2 to TRBJ2-3; 8 bases line up with TRBD2. Losses at the gene ends were 4 bases for V and 6 bases for J; bases not matched to a gene: 6. Germline V gene sequence: CDR1 SNHLY, CDR2 FYNNEI. This CDR3 is built from 14 residues.

The rearrangement uses TRBV20-1 and TRBJ1-4, with a tentative D call TRBD1 (6 bases). Looked up from germline, CDR1 is DFQATT and CDR2 is SNEGSKA (reference sequence). CDR3 length: 13 residues. Trimming stripped 6 bases from V and 8 bases from J, with 16 bases between. This CDR3 is CSAQQGGREKLFF. For the CDR3, the DNA is TGCAGTGCCCAACAGGGCGGCCGGGAAAAACTGTTTTTT.

A few counts support this clonotype. This sequence joins TRBV6-2 or TRBV6-3 and TRBJ2-6, with 9 positions matching TRBD1. V lost 4 bases, J lost 0 bases, and 7 bases stayed unmatched. The germline gives CDR1 MNHEY, CDR2 SVGEGT. This CDR3 comprises 18 residues. The CDR3 coding sequence is TGTGCCAGCAGTTTCCGGACAGGGGCCGACTCTGGGGCCAACGTCCTGACTTTC. It yields the protein CASSFRTGADSGANVLTF.

This clonotype was seen a handful of times. The chain uses TRBV12-3 or TRBV12-4 and TRBJ2-7, with no clear D. V was shortened by 7 bases and J by 7 bases, with 20 bases between the two germline ends. The CDR3 loop spans 14 amino acids. CDR3 nucleotides: TGTGCCAGCACCACCAGCCTCGGGTTTTCTGAGCAGTACTTC. Its translation: CASTTSLGFSEQYF.

This clonotype was counted many times. The rearrangement joins TRBV7-2 to TRBJ2-3, with D tentatively TRBD2 (5 bases). The germline V and J ends were trimmed by 5 bases and 2 bases, with 17 bases remaining between them. Germline CDR1 reads SGHTA; CDR2 reads FQGNSA. The CDR3 contains 16 residues. This CDR3 is CASSVGSLAPTDTQYF. In DNA, the CDR3 is TGTGCCAGCAGCGTAGGATCCCTAGCCCCCACAGATACGCAGTATTTT.

In this sample, this clonotype turned up a few times. The genes are TRBV12-3 or TRBV12-4 and TRBJ1-1; possibly TRBD1 for D (6 bases). Trimming removed 0 bases at V and 6 bases at J, with 14 bases between. This CDR3 region has 15 residues. The CDR3 loop is CASSLATGRFAEAFF. CDR3 DNA sequence: TGTGCCAGCAGTTTAGCTACAGGGAGATTCGCTGAAGCTTTCTTT.

This chain links TRBV6-5 with TRBJ2-5, with TRBD2 as a possible D gene (6 bases). CDR1 MNHEY and CDR2 SVGAGI come from the germline V gene. CDR3 length: 12 amino acids. Trimming stripped 10 bases from V and 4 bases from J, with 13 bases between. The CDR3 spells CATTGGTETQYF. CDR3 nucleotide sequence: TGTGCCACAACCGGCGGGACAGAGACCCAGTACTTC.

The chain carries TRBV6-2 or TRBV6-3 and TRBJ2-7; a possible D gene is TRBD2 (5 bases). Germline CDR1 and CDR2: MNHEY and SVGEGT. The length of the CDR3 is 13 residues. The V end was cut by 7 bases, the J end by 3 bases, with 13 bases between. This CDR3 is CASTRGFNYEQYF. The DNA of the CDR3 is TGTGCCAGCACTCGGGGTTTCAACTACGAGCAGTACTTC.

This chain uses TRBV6-2 or TRBV6-3 with TRBJ2-1; 13 positions match TRBD2. CDR3 size: 16 residues. Germline values: CDR1 MNHEY, CDR2 SVGEGT. Trimming took 6 bases from V and 9 from J; bases not matched to a gene: 11. In DNA, the CDR3 is TGTGCCAGCAGAGAGAGGACTAGCGGGAGAGTTGGTGAGCAGTTCTTC. Translation gives CASRERTSGRVGEQFF.

The chain joins TRBV29-1 to TRBJ1-2, with 7 nucleotides matching TRBD1. Germline V CDR1 and CDR2: SQVTM, ANQGSEA. The CDR3 contains 13 residues. V dropped 8 bases and J dropped 7; count of bases not matched to a gene: 13. As DNA, the CDR3 is TGCAGCACCCGGACAGGAGGTTCGGTTGGCTACACCTTC. Translating gives CSTRTGGSVGYTF. Drawing the rest from reference TRBV29-1 and TRBJ1-2, the complete variable domain is SAVISQKPSRDICQRGTSLTIQCQVDSQVTMMFWYRQQPGQSLTLIATANQGSEATYESGFVIDKFPISRPNLTFSTLTVSNMSPEDSSIYLCSTRTGGSVGYTFGSGTRLTVV.

The J gene is TRBJ2-1, the V gene TRBV7-2; unclear D gene. The V gene's germline CDR1 is SGHTA and CDR2 FQGNSA. The V gene lost 6 bases and the J gene lost 3 bases, with 18 bases spanning the gap. CDR3 size: 16 residues. The CDR3 region is CASRSGPAGNYNEQFF. The CDR3 DNA reads as TGTGCCAGCAGGTCCGGACCGGCCGGAAACTACAATGAGCAGTTCTTC.

This chain joins TRBV7-2 and TRBJ2-3; 8 nucleotides agree with TRBD2. The CDR3 is 15 residues long. The ends lost 4 bases at V and 6 bases at J; junction bases unmatched: 9. CDR1 is SGHTA, CDR2 FQGNSA, per germline. The chain's CDR3 is CASSSAAGGGDTQYF. The CDR3, as DNA: TGTGCCAGCAGCTCCGCCGCGGGGGGAGGGGATACGCAGTATTTT.

This clonotype has just a few counts. V gene TRBV19 combines with J gene TRBJ2-1, with 7 bases lining up with TRBD1. The germline CDR1 and CDR2 sequences are LNHDA and SQIVND (reference sequence). The CDR3 is made up of 15 amino acids. V shed 0 bases and J 7 bases; nucleotides not matched to a gene: 6. The CDR3 here is CASSIDRGTGNEQFF. For the CDR3, the DNA is TGTGCCAGTAGTATAGACAGGGGGACGGGGAATGAGCAGTTCTTC.

This CDR3 is CASSWSGADEKLFF. CDR3 DNA sequence: TGCGCCAGCAGCTGGTCAGGGGCTGATGAAAAACTGTTTTTT. V gene TRBV5-1 combines with J gene TRBJ1-4, with D maybe TRBD1 (6 bases). The CDR3 loop spans 14 amino acids. Germline V gene sequence: CDR1 SGHRS, CDR2 YFSETQ. The V end lost 3 bases, the J end lost 6 bases, and 12 bases lay between the germline ends. Looking up the rest from reference TRBV5-1 and TRBJ1-4 gives the full variable domain: KAGVTQTPRYLIKTRGQQVTLSCSPISGHRSVSWYQQTPGQGLQFLFEYFSETQRNKGNFPGRFSGRQFSNSRSEMNVSTLELGDSALYLCASSWSGADEKLFFGSGTQLSVL.

This clonotype was seen only a few times. The rearrangement uses TRBV6-1 and TRBJ1-3; no clear D. The CDR3 consists of 14 residues. V was trimmed by 5 bases and J by 1 base, leaving 9 bases between them. The germline gives CDR1 MNHNS, CDR2 SASEGT. The CDR3 coding sequence is TGTGCCAGCAGTTCGGGGAGATCTGGAAACACCATATATTTT. Amino acids: CASSSGRSGNTIYF.

The chain employs TRBV2 and TRBJ2-5; D perhaps matches TRBD2 (5 bases). The germline V gene has CDR1 SNHLY and CDR2 FYNNEI. Trimming stripped 10 bases from V and 2 bases from J, with 14 bases between. The CDR3 runs to 13 residues. CDR3 DNA sequence: TGTGCCACCCGAACTAGACGGCAAGAGACCCAGTACTTC. Encoded protein: CATRTRRQETQYF.

This clonotype was observed once. V gene TRBV27 combines with J gene TRBJ2-1, with D possibly matching TRBD2 (7 bases). Germline V gene data show CDR1 as MNHEY and CDR2 as SMNVEV (reference sequence). V gave up 3 bases and J gave up 6 bases, with 12 bases separating them. This CDR3 is built from 14 residues. The CDR3 sequence is CASSLGRGANEQFF. The CDR3 DNA is TGTGCCAGCAGTTTGGGTCGGGGGGCCAATGAGCAGTTCTTC.

The chain couples TRBV15 to TRBJ1-1, with D perhaps TRBD1 (6 bases). In germline, CDR1 is LNHNV, CDR2 YYDKDF (reference sequence). V was pared by 1 base and J by 4 bases, with 10 bases between. The CDR3 is 14 residues long. In nucleotides, the CDR3 is TGTGCCACCAGCAGAGGAGGGGGAATCACTGAAGCTTTCTTT. Encoded protein: CATSRGGGITEAFF.

The rearrangement links TRBV4-2 to TRBJ1-2; D gene ambiguous. Looked up from germline, CDR1 is LGHNA and CDR2 is YNFKEQ. V was clipped by 1 base and J by 0 bases, with 9 bases between them. The CDR3 loop spans 15 amino acids. The CDR3: CASSQVFPANYGYTF. CDR3 nucleotide sequence: TGTGCCAGCAGCCAAGTTTTTCCAGCTAACTATGGCTACACCTTC.

This clonotype was recorded at least ten times. This chain joins TRBV7-2 and TRBJ1-2; 7 bases agree with TRBD1. This CDR3 is built from 15 residues. Germline-derived CDR1 and CDR2 are SGHTA and FQGNSA. V was pared by 1 base and J by 3 bases, with 5 bases of the junction left unmatched. The CDR3 coding sequence is TGTGCCAGCAGCTTAGGTCGAGGGGGCGACTATGGCTACACCTTC. Encoded protein: CASSLGRGGDYGYTF. Drawing the rest from reference TRBV7-2 and TRBJ1-2, the complete variable domain is GAGVSQSPSNKVTEKGKDVELRCDPISGHTALYWYRQSLGQGLEFLIYFQGNSAPDKSGLPSDRFSAERTGGSVSTLTIQRTQQEDSAVYLCASSLGRGGDYGYTFGSGTRLTVV.